This TCR beta chain was recorded in a study of T cell repertoires in cytomegalovirus infection. Across the study: Indications came from public TCR beta signatures; they pointed to CMV infection and to a matching HLA type.

One entry per CDR3 protein, called by TCRdb with MiXCR from the reads. Of about a million distinct CDR3 sequences in the sample, roughly 30% were seen once. In regard to this clonotype: What it recognizes is unknown.

This TCR came from a human donor in good health (CMV status not recorded). Some clones in this sample may be carry-over from other donors' samples. The sample here was cultured CD8+ T cells from PBMCs, taken from culture after CMV antigen stimulation.

CDR3 in amino acids: CASSTLAGWTDTQYF. The CDR3 nucleotides read TGTGCCAGCAGCACCCTAGCGGGGTGGACGGATACGCAGTATTTT. The chain uses TRBV11-2 and TRBJ2-3; 9 nucleotides match TRBD2. V was pared by 5 bases and J by 6 bases, with 9 bases of the junction left unmatched. There are 15 residues in the CDR3. From germline, CDR1 is SGHAT and CDR2 FQNNGV.